This T cell receptor beta chain emerged from a study of T cell clonotyping in hematopoietic cell transplantation. Germline lookup yields CDR1 SGHNT and CDR2 YENEEA. The CDR3 covers 16 residues. V was clipped by 1 base and J by 4 bases, with 14 bases between them. Sequenced by immunoSEQ multiplex PCR; TCRdb stores in-frame clones only, minus some. The sample yields approximately 20,000 clones, roughly 80% seen once. The source of this sequence is a man aged 55 to 70 in good health. Some clones in this sample may be carry-over from other donors' samples. V is TRBV11-3 and J is TRBJ1-3; D gene uncertain. The sample taken for sequencing was peripheral blood mononuclear cells. Here the CDR3 reads CASSLASGMAGNTIYF. The CDR3 region has the DNA TGTGCCAGCAGCTTAGCATCTGGGATGGCCGGAAACACCATATATTTT.